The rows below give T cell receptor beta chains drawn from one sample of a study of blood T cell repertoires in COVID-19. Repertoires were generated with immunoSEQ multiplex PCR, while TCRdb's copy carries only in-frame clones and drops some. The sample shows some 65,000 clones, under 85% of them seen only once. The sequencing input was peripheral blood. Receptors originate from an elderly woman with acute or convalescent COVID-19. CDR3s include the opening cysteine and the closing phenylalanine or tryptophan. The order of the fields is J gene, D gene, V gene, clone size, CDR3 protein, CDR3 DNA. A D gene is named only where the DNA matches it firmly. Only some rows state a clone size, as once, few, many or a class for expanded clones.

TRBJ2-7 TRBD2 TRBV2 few CASSESGTSFNEQYF TGTGCCAGCAGCGAATCCGGGACTAGTTTCAACGAGCAGTACTTC
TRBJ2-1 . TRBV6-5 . CASSNRNEQFF TGTGCCAGCAGTAACAGAAATGAGCAGTTCTTC
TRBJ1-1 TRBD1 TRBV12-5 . CASGSQGMNTEAFF TGTGCTAGTGGTTCACAGGGGATGAACACTGAAGCTTTCTTT
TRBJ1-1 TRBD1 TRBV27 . CASSLQQGAVEAFF TGTGCCAGCAGTTTACAACAGGGGGCGGTTGAAGCTTTCTTT
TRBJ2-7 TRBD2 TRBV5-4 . CASSLMASGRHEQYF TGTGCCAGCAGCTTGATGGCTAGCGGGAGGCACGAGCAGTACTTC
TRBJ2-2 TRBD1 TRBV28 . CASTTEGTGTGELFF TGTGCCAGCACCACCGAAGGGACAGGTACCGGGGAGCTGTTTTTT
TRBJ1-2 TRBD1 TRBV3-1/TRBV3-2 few CASSFRQGYGYTF TGTGCCAGCAGCTTCAGACAGGGGTATGGCTACACCTTC
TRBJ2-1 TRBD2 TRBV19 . CASSKSGSWYNEQFF TGTGCCAGTAGTAAGAGCGGGAGTTGGTACAATGAGCAGTTCTTC
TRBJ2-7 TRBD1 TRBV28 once CASSLSGTGSPEQYF TGTGCCAGCAGTTTATCGGGGACAGGGTCCCCCGAGCAGTACTTC
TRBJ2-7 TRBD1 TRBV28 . CASSQSGTGDLYEQYF TGTGCCAGCAGTCAATCCGGGACAGGGGACCTATACGAGCAGTACTTC
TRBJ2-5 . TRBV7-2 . CASSLGQKETQYF TGTGCCAGCAGCTTAGGACAGAAAGAGACCCAGTACTTC
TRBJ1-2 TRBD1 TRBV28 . CASKTGSSGYTF TGTGCCAGCAAGACAGGGAGCAGTGGCTACACCTTC